The 26 T cell receptor beta chains presented below share a single source sample, sequenced in a study of human T cells and chemical hapten exposure. TCRdb passed the RACE reads through MiXCR, listing each CDR3 protein once. This sample carries about 260,000 distinct CDR3 sequences, 8.6% of them seen once, and the ten largest clones take 2% to 2.5%. The time point was: pre-sensitization, week 0. The treatment: therapeutic diphenylcyclopropenone sensitization with weekly scalp DPC. The specimen comprised whole blood, sampled in connection with sensitization to the hapten diphenylcyclopropenone (DPC). The receptors derive from a woman in her thirties or forties with alopecia areata. Some clones in this sample may be carry-over from other donors' samples.

Many counts were recorded for this clonotype. V usage is TRBV6-5 and J usage is TRBJ2-7; TRBD2 aligns across 9 bases. Per germline, CDR1 MNHEY and CDR2 SVGAGI. V lost 3 bases to trimming and J lost 3 bases; unmatched junction nucleotides: 6. The CDR3 covers 15 residues. CDR3 nucleotide sequence: TGTGCCAGCAGTTATCCGCTAGCGGGGATCTACGAGCAGTACTTC. Translating gives CASSYPLAGIYEQYF.

The sample holds a few counts of this clonotype. The V and J genes are TRBV27 and TRBJ2-7; D call uncertain. Trimming shortened V by 2 bases and J by 4 bases, and 15 bases separated the two germline ends. From germline, CDR1 is MNHEY and CDR2 SMNVEV (reference sequence). The CDR3 has 15 amino acids. DNA of the CDR3: TGTGCCAGCAGTTTAGTCCGCACCCTTTCTTACGAGCAGTACTTC. Amino acid sequence: CASSLVRTLSYEQYF.

The J gene is TRBJ2-1, the V gene TRBV6-5, with TRBD2 identical over 13 bases. Germline CDR1 and CDR2: MNHEY and SVGAGI. J was trimmed by 7 bases and V by 7 bases; bases with no gene match: 7. This CDR3 region has 15 residues. The CDR3 DNA is TGTGCCAGCAATCCCGGGACTAGCGGGACTAATGAGCAGTTCTTC. Residues: CASNPGTSGTNEQFF.

The chain employs TRBV5-1 and TRBJ2-7, with D possibly matching TRBD1 (5 bases). Germline V gene lookup returns CDR1 SGHRS and CDR2 YFSETQ. CDR3 length: 15 amino acids. V was trimmed by 1 base and J by 1 base, leaving 12 bases between them. The CDR3 reads CASSLTQGSSYEQYF. CDR3 coding DNA: TGCGCCAGCAGCTTGACCCAGGGTTCTTCCTACGAGCAGTACTTC.

This clonotype was seen ten or more times. This chain joins TRBV4-2 and TRBJ2-3; perhaps TRBD2 as D (5 bases). With 0 bases removed from V and 10 bases from J, the gap between germline ends came to 14 bases. This CDR3 region has 14 residues. CDR1 and CDR2 (germline): LGHNA, YNFKEQ. CDR3 sequence (DNA): TGTGCCAGCAGCCAAGATCAGGTTCCGGGATCGCAGTATTTT. It codes for CASSQDQVPGSQYF.

This clonotype has at least ten counts. This chain uses TRBV27 with TRBJ1-6, with D maybe TRBD1 (5 bases). This CDR3 is 14 amino acids long. V dropped 8 bases and J dropped 8 bases, with 16 bases sitting between them. The germline CDR1 and CDR2 sequences are MNHEY and SMNVEV (reference sequence). CDR3 protein: CASRQNPRDSPLHF. The CDR3 bases are TGTGCCAGCCGACAGAACCCCCGGGATTCACCCCTCCACTTT.

The chain joins TRBV30 to TRBJ2-3; possible D gene TRBD2, 6 bases. Germline loops: CDR1 GTSNPN, CDR2 SVGIG (reference sequence). V was trimmed by 3 bases and J by 5 bases, leaving 21 bases between them. There are 16 residues in the CDR3. The CDR3 DNA is TGTGCCTGGAGCGCCGGGTCCGGGGGAGTGATAGATACGCAGTATTTT. Translation gives CAWSAGSGGVIDTQYF.

This clonotype was observed at least ten times. J is TRBJ2-7 and V is TRBV7-6, with D possibly matching TRBD2 (5 bases). The V end lost 5 bases, the J end lost 2 bases, and 7 bases lay between the germline ends. The V gene's germline CDR1 is SGHVS and CDR2 FNYEAQ. There are 12 residues in the CDR3. DNA for the CDR3: TGTGCCAGCAGCCGAGGGACCTACGAGCAGTACTTC. It is translated as CASSRGTYEQYF.

This chain connects TRBV6-5 to TRBJ2-7; TRBD1 matches at 7 bases. With V trimmed by 5 bases and J by 2 bases, 6 bases remained unmatched. CDR1 is MNHEY and CDR2 is SVGAGI in the germline V gene. The CDR3 is 14 amino acids. CDR3 coding DNA: TGTGCCAGCAGTCTGACAGGGTCGGCCTACGAGCAGTACTTC. Its translation is CASSLTGSAYEQYF.

Ten or more counts support this clonotype. The chain is built from TRBV28 and TRBJ1-3; 8 nucleotides agree with TRBD1. Germline CDR1 and CDR2: MDHEN and SYDVKM. Unmatched junction bases numbered 10, after V lost 5 bases and J lost 4 bases. The length of the CDR3 is 16 residues. CDR3: CASSPPGQGTGNTIYF. The CDR3 DNA sequence: TGTGCCAGCAGTCCCCCTGGACAGGGTACGGGAAACACCATATATTTT.

V and J are TRBV28 and TRBJ1-5; tentatively, D is TRBD1 (5 bases). The V end lost 8 bases, the J end lost 11 bases, and 16 bases lay between the germline ends. The germline V gene has CDR1 MDHEN and CDR2 SYDVKM. This CDR3 spans 12 amino acids. The CDR3 bases are TGTGCCAGCCAACTCGGGGGTCAAGCCCAGCATTTT. Its protein product is CASQLGGQAQHF.

This clonotype turned up a few times. This chain joins TRBV27 and TRBJ2-1; no clear D. The germline V gene encodes CDR1 MNHEY and CDR2 SMNVEV (reference sequence). V was trimmed by 8 bases and J by 10 bases, leaving 15 bases between them. The CDR3 loop spans 12 amino acids. The CDR3 region has the DNA TGTGCCAGCGGGCTCCAGGAGAGGGAGCAGTTCTTC. Translation: CASGLQEREQFF.

This clonotype was seen more than once but under ten times. This sequence joins TRBV7-9 and TRBJ2-5; D remains unclear. Germline V gene sequence: CDR1 SEHNR, CDR2 FQNEAQ (reference sequence). The V end lost 4 bases, the J end lost 2 bases, and 5 bases lay between the germline ends. The length of the CDR3 is 12 residues. CDR3 protein: CASSSIQETQYF. The CDR3, as DNA: TGTGCCAGCAGCTCGATACAAGAGACCCAGTACTTC.

This clonotype occurred a few times. This chain uses TRBV5-1 with TRBJ1-2; D gene unclear. Germline loops: CDR1 SGHRS, CDR2 YFSETQ. Trimming pared 0 bases from V and 2 bases from J, leaving 8 bases between. The CDR3 runs 14 residues. The CDR3 region is CASSLGRVNYGYTF. The DNA for the CDR3 is TGCGCCAGCAGCTTGGGCCGGGTCAACTATGGCTACACCTTC.

V and J are TRBV29-1 and TRBJ2-1; 10 positions match TRBD2. In germline, CDR1 is SQVTM, CDR2 ANQGSEA. The trim removed 3 bases at V and 6 bases at J, leaving 5 bases unmatched. The length of the CDR3 is 14 residues. This chain's CDR3 is CSVDSPSGSNEQFF. The CDR3 DNA reads TGCAGCGTTGACAGTCCTAGCGGGAGCAATGAGCAGTTCTTC.

This clonotype was recorded a few times. V is TRBV3-1 and J is TRBJ2-5; TRBD1 is a possible D gene (6 bases). CDR3 size: 13 residues. Trimming removed 3 bases from V and 3 bases from J, with 8 bases in between. CDR1 and CDR2 (germline): LGHDT, YNNKEL (reference sequence). The CDR3 spells CASSHWTEETQYF. DNA of the CDR3: TGTGCCAGCAGCCATTGGACAGAAGAGACCCAGTACTTC.

This clonotype was counted a few times. In DNA form, the CDR3 reads TGTGCCAGCAGCCACAGGGCTAGCGGGAGACTCTTTCCGTTCTTC. It is translated as CASSHRASGRLFPFF. V usage is TRBV12-3 or TRBV12-4 and J usage is TRBJ2-1; 10 nucleotides match TRBD2. The CDR3 is 15 residues long. Losses at the gene ends were 6 bases for V and 15 bases for J; bases not matched to a gene: 17.

The chain uses TRBV7-9 and TRBJ2-7; D might be TRBD1 or TRBD2, each matching 5 bases. The CDR3 totals 13 residues. Germline CDR1 reads SEHNR; CDR2 reads FQNEAQ (reference sequence). V lost 1 base and J 6 bases, leaving 10 bases between the germline ends. CDR3 loop: CASSLGGRGEQYF. The DNA of the CDR3 is TGTGCCAGCAGCTTAGGGGGACGCGGCGAGCAGTACTTC.

This clonotype has just a few counts. The rearrangement uses TRBV3-1 and TRBJ2-4; D is undetermined. This CDR3 region has 14 residues. In germline, CDR1 is LGHDT, CDR2 YNNKEL (reference sequence). The V end was cut by 1 base, the J end by 8 bases, with 12 bases between. In DNA form, the CDR3 reads TGTGCCAGCAGCCAAGCCTCCCTAGGTGACATTCAGTACTTC. Protein: CASSQASLGDIQYF.

The V and J genes are TRBV28 and TRBJ1-1; D unclear. The CDR3 is 12 amino acids. Germline lookup yields CDR1 MDHEN and CDR2 SYDVKM. V was shortened by 8 bases and J by 6 bases, with 13 bases between the two germline ends. CDR3: CASRSGIAEAFF. The CDR3 DNA follows: TGTGCCAGCCGCTCGGGGATTGCTGAAGCTTTCTTT.

This clonotype was observed a handful of times. The J gene is TRBJ1-6, the V gene TRBV6-5, with D tentatively TRBD1 (5 bases). Trimming removed 6 bases from V and 5 bases from J, with 14 bases in between. In germline, CDR1 is MNHEY, CDR2 SVGAGI. The CDR3 is 15 residues long. DNA for the CDR3: TGTGCCAGCAGCTATCGCGACAGAGATAATTCACCCCTCCACTTT. This codes for CASSYRDRDNSPLHF.

The V gene is TRBV6-6, the J gene TRBJ2-5, with D possibly being TRBD2 (6 bases). V was cut by 6 bases and J by 4 bases, with 15 bases left in between. Germline CDR1 MNHNY, CDR2 SVGAGI (reference sequence). The CDR3 is made up of 14 amino acids. The CDR3 region has the DNA TGTGCCAGCAGCCTAAGAAGGGAGGCAGAGACCCAGTACTTC. Translating it yields CASSLRREAETQYF.

This clonotype was observed a few times. The genes are TRBV5-1 and TRBJ2-5; D unresolved. Germline V gene sequence: CDR1 SGHRS, CDR2 YFSETQ. The CDR3 consists of 12 residues. V lost 3 bases to trimming and J lost 5 bases, with 8 bases between them. This CDR3 reads CASSSDGETQYF. CDR3 coding DNA: TGCGCCAGCAGCTCGGACGGGGAGACCCAGTACTTC.

This clonotype was picked up many times. The gene calls are TRBV20-1 and TRBJ2-7; D is perhaps TRBD1 or TRBD2 (5 bases each). V lost 3 bases, J lost 3 bases, and 6 bases lay in between. CDR1 is DFQATT and CDR2 is SNEGSKA in the germline V gene (reference sequence). The CDR3 is 11 residues long. CDR3: CSARGDYEQYF. CDR3 nucleotides: TGCAGTGCTAGGGGGGACTACGAGCAGTACTTC.

This clonotype has at least ten counts. V is TRBV14 and J is TRBJ2-1; D may be TRBD1 (6 bases). V shed 5 bases and J shed 8 bases, with 13 bases lying between them. CDR1 is SGHDN, CDR2 FVKESK, per germline. The CDR3 has 13 residues. Here the CDR3 DNA reads TGTGCCAGCAGCACCCGACAGGCCGATGAGCAGTTCTTC. Its protein is CASSTRQADEQFF.

This clonotype was seen a few times. This chain uses TRBV12-3 or TRBV12-4 with TRBJ2-3, with TRBD1 as a possible D gene (6 bases). V was trimmed by 7 bases and J by 3 bases, leaving 29 bases between them. The CDR3 contains 19 residues. The CDR3 spells CASTSSLGVGAGLTDTQYF. The CDR3 nucleotides are TGTGCCAGCACTTCTAGCCTCGGCGTGGGGGCCGGGTTAACAGATACGCAGTATTTT.